Below are 14 T cell receptor beta chains sequenced from a single sample in a study of shared clonotypes between healthy human individuals. The protocol was immunoSEQ multiplex PCR, while the TCRdb copy is restricted to in-frame clones and leaves out a portion. The repertoire holds some 2 million clones, with about 95% as singletons. CD45RO-negative, CCR7-selected cells formed the naive CD8 fraction, which excluded terminally differentiated effector memory CD45RA+ cells. Source material: naive CD8+ T cells sorted from blood. These receptors were obtained from a man younger than 35 in good health.

In the case of this clone: This CDR3 is also generated by other DNA sequences in the sample. The chain is built from TRBV5-6 and TRBJ1-1; no clear D. The V end was cut by 3 bases, the J end by 1 base, with 7 bases between. Germline CDR1 and CDR2: SGHDT and YYEEEE. This CDR3 spans 13 amino acids. The CDR3 region has the DNA TGTGCCAGCAGCTCGGACGGGAACACTGAAGCTTTCTTT. Translation gives CASSSDGNTEAFF.

The chain links TRBV19 to TRBJ2-3; a possible D gene is TRBD2 (5 bases). This CDR3 contains 13 residues. CDR1 and CDR2 (germline): LNHDA, SQIVND (reference sequence). V was pared by 8 bases and J by 6 bases, with 15 bases between. In nucleotides, the CDR3 is TGTGCCAGTTCCCTAGCAAACGGGGATACGCAGTATTTT. This translates into CASSLANGDTQYF.

CDR3 residues: CASSSPGLGNGELFF. CDR3 DNA: TGTGCCAGCAGCTCTCCGGGATTAGGGAATGGGGAGCTGTTTTTT. The chain is built from TRBV7-9 and TRBJ2-2, with TRBD2 as a possible D gene (5 bases). This CDR3 has 15 residues. Trimming removed 4 bases at V and 8 bases at J, with 17 bases between. CDR1 and CDR2 (germline): SEHNR, FQNEAQ (reference sequence).

The V call is TRBV7-2, the J call TRBJ2-7, with TRBD2 as a possible D gene (7 bases). The germline CDR1 and CDR2 sequences are SGHTA and FQGNSA. The ends were cut back, 5 bases at V and 2 bases at J, with 13 bases in the middle. The CDR3 has 14 amino acids. CDR3 in DNA: TGTGCCAGCAGCGTCGGGGGGCCGACCTACGAGCAGTACTTC. Translating it yields CASSVGGPTYEQYF.

V usage is TRBV19 and J usage is TRBJ1-1, with D perhaps matching TRBD1 (6 bases). The V gene's germline CDR1 is LNHDA and CDR2 SQIVND (reference sequence). V was trimmed by 5 bases and J by 4 bases, leaving 17 bases between them. There are 15 residues in the CDR3. The CDR3, as DNA: TGTGCCAGTAGTCCCCTTTGGAGGGGGACCACTGAAGCTTTCTTT. It translates to CASSPLWRGTTEAFF. The full variable domain, completed using reference TRBV19 and TRBJ1-1, is DGGITQSPKYLFRKEGQNVTLSCEQNLNHDAMYWYRQDPGQGLRLIYYSQIVNDFQKGDIAEGYSVSREKKESFPLTVTSAQKNPTAFYLCASSPLWRGTTEAFFGQGTRLTVV.

This chain links TRBV4-1 with TRBJ1-2, with 7 bases matching TRBD1. The J segment lost 7 bases and the V segment lost 0 bases, leaving 5 bases of the junction unmatched. The CDR3 is 14 residues long. CDR1 is MGHRA and CDR2 is YSYEKL in the germline V gene. The DNA for the CDR3 is TGCGCCAGCAGCCAAGAGGAGGGGGCGTTTGGCTACACCTTC. As protein: CASSQEEGAFGYTF.

This chain uses TRBV6-6 with TRBJ1-1, with D unclear. Per germline, CDR1 MNHNY and CDR2 SVGAGI (reference sequence). V dropped 7 bases and J dropped 1 base, with 4 bases sitting between them. CDR3 length: 11 residues. CDR3 DNA sequence: TGTGCCAGCATCGCGAACACTGAAGCTTTCTTT. Protein sequence: CASIANTEAFF.

J is TRBJ2-7 and V is TRBV7-9; D perhaps matches TRBD1 (5 bases). V was pared by 3 bases and J by 5 bases, with 17 bases between. This CDR3 contains 15 residues. Germline V CDR1 and CDR2: SEHNR, FQNEAQ (reference sequence). The CDR3 loop reads CASSFAGYELNEQYF. The CDR3 region has the DNA TGTGCCAGCAGCTTCGCAGGGTACGAACTAAACGAGCAGTACTTC.

The genes are TRBV9 and TRBJ2-5; 7 positions match TRBD1. CDR3 size: 16 residues. Germline CDR1 reads SGDLS; CDR2 reads YYNGEE. V was pared by 3 bases and J by 1 base, with 9 bases of the junction left unmatched. DNA for the CDR3: TGTGCCAGCAGCGCCTACAGGGGCGGTGGCCAAGAGACCCAGTACTTC. Its protein is CASSAYRGGGQETQYF.

This clone occurred once. This chain links TRBV13 with TRBJ2-2; 13 bases are a match to TRBD2. CDR1 and CDR2 (germline): PRHDT, FYEKMQ (reference sequence). Losses at the gene ends were 0 bases for V and 0 bases for J; bases not matched to a gene: 4. There are 19 residues in the CDR3. CDR3 DNA sequence: TGTGCCAGCAGCTTAGGACTAGCGGGAGGGACCACGAACACCGGGGAGCTGTTTTTT. Protein product: CASSLGLAGGTTNTGELFF.

This rearrangement joins TRBV2 to TRBJ2-7; 9 nucleotides align to TRBD1. In germline, CDR1 is SNHLY, CDR2 FYNNEI. The V and J ends lost 5 bases and 4 bases, in that order; junction bases with no gene match: 12. The CDR3 totals 16 residues. CDR3 nucleotides: TGTGCCAGCAGTCCAGGTTCGACAGGGGGTACGTACGAGCAGTACTTC. Its protein product is CASSPGSTGGTYEQYF.

The chain employs TRBV6-1 and TRBJ1-2, with D possibly matching TRBD1 (5 bases). Trimming pared 2 bases from V and 0 bases from J, leaving 16 bases between. From germline, CDR1 is MNHNS and CDR2 SASEGT. The CDR3 loop spans 17 amino acids. CDR3 nucleotide sequence: TGTGCCAGCAGTGAACAGGGTCCGGTAGACACTAACTATGGCTACACCTTC. It codes for CASSEQGPVDTNYGYTF.

With respect to this clone: The same CDR3 arises from other DNA sequences in this sample as well. The chain uses TRBV27 and TRBJ2-7; the D gene is possibly TRBD2 (7 bases). Germline lookup yields CDR1 MNHEY and CDR2 SMNVEV (reference sequence). V was clipped by 5 bases and J by 0 bases, with 17 bases between them. CDR3 length: 16 amino acids. The CDR3 reads CASSPSGGPISYEQYF. The CDR3 nucleotides read TGTGCCAGCAGTCCCTCGGGGGGCCCCATCTCCTACGAGCAGTACTTC.

The chain has TRBV27 and TRBJ1-2, with 9 bases matching TRBD1. This CDR3 contains 14 residues. The germline V gene encodes CDR1 MNHEY and CDR2 SMNVEV (reference sequence). Trimming took 3 bases from V and 8 from J; bases not matched to a gene: 7. DNA of the CDR3: TGTGCCAGCAGTTTTTTAGGGACAGGGTTAGGCTACACCTTC. It encodes CASSFLGTGLGYTF.